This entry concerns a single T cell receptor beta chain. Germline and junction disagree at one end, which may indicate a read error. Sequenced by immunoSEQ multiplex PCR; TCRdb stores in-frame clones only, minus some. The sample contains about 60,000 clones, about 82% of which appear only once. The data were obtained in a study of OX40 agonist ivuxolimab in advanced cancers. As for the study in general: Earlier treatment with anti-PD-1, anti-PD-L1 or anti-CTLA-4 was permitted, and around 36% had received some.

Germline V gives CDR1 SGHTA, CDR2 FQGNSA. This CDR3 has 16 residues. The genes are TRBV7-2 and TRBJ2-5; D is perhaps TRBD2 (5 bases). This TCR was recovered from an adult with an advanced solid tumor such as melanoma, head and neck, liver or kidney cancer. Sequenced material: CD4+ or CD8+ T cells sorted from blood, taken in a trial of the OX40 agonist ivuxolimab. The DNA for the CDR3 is TGTGCCAGCAGCCCCGGGGTGGGATTATCCCAAGAGACTCAGTACTTC. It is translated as CASSPGVGLSQETQYF.